The next 31 T cell receptor beta chains were all read from a single sample in a study of blood T cell repertoires in COVID-19. Sequencing used immunoSEQ multiplex PCR; TCRdb keeps in-frame clones, though not all of them. Counted here are under 150,000 clones, roughly 90% occurring once; the ten biggest clones make up about 2.5%. Sequencing was performed on peripheral blood. These receptors all stem from a human donor in a cohort sampled during active COVID-19.

The V gene is TRBV6-1, the J gene TRBJ1-5; D is unresolved. Germline CDR1 and CDR2: MNHNS and SASEGT. The CDR3 is 14 amino acids. The V gene lost 1 base and the J gene lost 3 bases, with 7 bases spanning the gap. CDR3 protein: CASSEGADNQPQHF. The CDR3 DNA reads TGTGCCAGCAGTGAAGGGGCAGACAATCAGCCCCAGCATTTT.

V and J are TRBV4-2 and TRBJ1-2, with 8 bases identical to TRBD1. This CDR3 spans 15 amino acids. Germline-derived CDR1 and CDR2 are LGHNA and YNFKEQ. The trim removed 1 base at V and 5 bases at J, leaving 6 bases unmatched. The CDR3 sequence: CASSQGTGNRYGYTF. The CDR3, as DNA: TGTGCCAGCAGCCAAGGGACAGGGAATAGATATGGCTACACCTTC.

The chain has TRBV12-5 and TRBJ1-1; no definite D call. The CDR3 is 13 residues long. Germline V gives CDR1 LGHNT, CDR2 FRNRAP. The ends were cut back, 4 bases at V and 4 bases at J, with 10 bases in the middle. CDR3 residues: CASGSGVGTEAFF. CDR3 sequence (DNA): TGTGCTAGTGGTTCCGGTGTTGGCACTGAAGCTTTCTTT.

The chain has TRBV9 and TRBJ2-7; tentative D call: TRBD1 (5 bases). Per the germline V gene, CDR1 is SGDLS and CDR2 is YYNGEE. The CDR3 length is 13 residues. The germline V and J ends were trimmed by 0 bases and 6 bases, with 10 bases remaining between them. The CDR3 DNA sequence: TGTGCCAGCAGCGTAGATCAGGGCCTCGAGCAGTACTTC. This gives the protein CASSVDQGLEQYF.

The chain links TRBV19 to TRBJ1-2; possibly TRBD1 for D (5 bases). CDR3 length equals 15 residues. From germline, CDR1 is LNHDA and CDR2 SQIVND (reference sequence). CDR3 nucleotide sequence: TGTGCAGTTGGGGCAGGGACTAGTTCTAACTATGGCTACACCTTC. Translation gives CAVGAGTSSNYGYTF.

V usage is TRBV4-3 and J usage is TRBJ2-3; the match to TRBD2 covers 10 bases. Trimming took 0 bases from V and 3 from J; bases not matched to a gene: 9. Germline-derived CDR1 and CDR2 are LGHNA and YSLEER. The CDR3 has 18 amino acids. The DNA for the CDR3 is TGCGCCAGCAGCCAAGATCTGGCTAGCGGGAGTAATACAGATACGCAGTATTTT. Residues: CASSQDLASGSNTDTQYF.

V is TRBV28 and J is TRBJ2-5; possibly TRBD2 for D (5 bases). Germline V CDR1 and CDR2: MDHEN, SYDVKM. The CDR3 sequence is 13 residues long. V was trimmed by 6 bases and J by 5 bases, leaving 13 bases between them. This chain's CDR3 is CASSPTIPETQYF. CDR3 DNA sequence: TGTGCCAGCAGCCCGACTATCCCGGAGACCCAGTACTTC.

The genes are TRBV28 and TRBJ2-7; 7 bases fit TRBD2. Germline V CDR1 and CDR2: MDHEN, SYDVKM. The CDR3 runs to 14 residues. V lost 4 bases to trimming and J lost 7 bases; unmatched junction nucleotides: 10. CDR3: CASSSLADWEEQYF. CDR3 DNA sequence: TGTGCCAGCAGTTCTCTAGCGGACTGGGAAGAGCAGTACTTC.

The gene calls are TRBV4-1 and TRBJ2-5; 10 bases align to TRBD2. The CDR3 sequence is 16 residues long. V shed 0 bases and J 5 bases; nucleotides not matched to a gene: 6. The germline V gene has CDR1 MGHRA and CDR2 YSYEKL. The CDR3 nucleotides are TGCGCCAGCAGCCAAGAGCAGCGGGAGGGCCAGGAGACCCAGTACTTC. It translates to CASSQEQREGQETQYF.

The V call is TRBV5-1, the J call TRBJ2-3; weak D call: TRBD1 (6 bases). The CDR3 loop spans 14 amino acids. Trimming removed 1 base at V and 0 bases at J, with 6 bases between. Germline CDR1 and CDR2: SGHRS and YFSETQ. The CDR3 region is CASSLQGSTDTQYF. CDR3 nucleotide sequence: TGCGCCAGCAGCTTGCAGGGGAGCACAGATACGCAGTATTTT.

The chain recombines TRBV9 with TRBJ1-6, with D perhaps TRBD1 (6 bases). The CDR3 covers 15 residues. Trimming removed 4 bases from V and 10 bases from J, with 18 bases in between. In germline, CDR1 is SGDLS, CDR2 YYNGEE. CDR3 residues: CASSLQGAGESPLHF. The CDR3, as DNA: TGTGCCAGCAGCTTACAGGGTGCCGGTGAATCACCCCTCCACTTT.

The chain joins TRBV11-2 to TRBJ2-7; TRBD2 matches 7 bases. Germline V CDR1 and CDR2: SGHAT, FQNNGV. V lost 1 base, J lost 6 bases, and 6 bases stayed unmatched. The CDR3 contains 14 residues. CDR3 DNA: TGTGCCAGCAGCTTAGTACGGGGGGAGGGCGAGCAGTACTTC. Translated, it gives CASSLVRGEGEQYF.

This clone showed up just once. DNA of the CDR3: TGTGCCAGCAGCCTACCCCGACGGACAGGGGGGTCCTACAATGAGCAGTTCTTC. Translated, it gives CASSLPRRTGGSYNEQFF. The V and J genes are TRBV6-2 or TRBV6-3 and TRBJ2-1; 10 bases agree with TRBD1. The junction had 12 bases not matched to a gene; V was cut back by 6 bases and J by 1 base. This CDR3 spans 18 amino acids. CDR1 is MNHEY, CDR2 SVGEGT, per germline.

V gene TRBV7-2 combines with J gene TRBJ2-3, with D tentatively TRBD2 (6 bases). The CDR3 length is 15 residues. Germline loops: CDR1 SGHTA, CDR2 FQGNSA. Trimming took off 3 bases at V and 2 bases at J, with 12 bases between the two ends. CDR3 region: CASSFQRAYTDTQYF. CDR3 bases: TGTGCCAGCAGCTTTCAGCGGGCCTACACAGATACGCAGTATTTT.

This clone was seen once. This rearrangement joins TRBV4-3 to TRBJ1-5; 9 nucleotides match TRBD1. With 3 bases clipped from V and 6 bases from J, the junction kept 6 bases outside the gene matches. CDR3 length: 15 amino acids. Germline CDR1 and CDR2: LGHNA and YSLEER. CDR3 nucleotide sequence: TGCGCCAGCAGCCATCAACAGGGGGCCGGTCAGCCCCAGCATTTT. Protein: CASSHQQGAGQPQHF.

The V gene is TRBV5-6, the J gene TRBJ2-7; possibly TRBD1 for D (6 bases). The CDR3 runs 15 residues. V was shortened by 1 base and J by 3 bases, with 14 bases between the two germline ends. Germline CDR1 is SGHDT and CDR2 is YYEEEE. The CDR3: CASSLRAGVFYEQYF. As DNA, the CDR3 is TGTGCCAGCAGCTTGAGGGCAGGGGTATTCTACGAGCAGTACTTC.

The chain employs TRBV19 and TRBJ2-6; D is undetermined. Germline CDR1 reads LNHDA; CDR2 reads SQIVND (reference sequence). The CDR3 consists of 15 residues. The V end lost 5 bases, the J end lost 2 bases, and 10 bases lay between the germline ends. CDR3: CASSLSLAGANVLTF. CDR3 sequence (DNA): TGTGCCAGTAGTCTATCTCTGGCTGGGGCCAACGTCCTGACTTTC.

This chain joins TRBV7-9 and TRBJ1-4; the match to TRBD1 covers 9 bases. J was trimmed by 7 bases and V by 5 bases; bases with no gene match: 5. Germline loops: CDR1 SEHNR, CDR2 FQNEAQ (reference sequence). CDR3 length: 14 residues. The CDR3 nucleotides are TGTGCCAGCAGCAACAGGGGGCGGGTTGAAAAACTGTTTTTT. Translated, it gives CASSNRGRVEKLFF. Full variable domain (rest looked up from reference TRBV7-9 and TRBJ1-4): DTGVSQNPRHKITKRGQNVTFRCDPISEHNRLYWYRQTLGQGPEFLTYFQNEAQLEKSRLLSDRFSAERPKGSFSTLEIQRTEQGDSAMYLCASSNRGRVEKLFFGSGTQLSVL.

The J gene is TRBJ1-5, the V gene TRBV7-2; D remains ambiguous. CDR3 length: 15 residues. Trimming pared 1 base from V and 0 bases from J, leaving 7 bases between. CDR1 is SGHTA and CDR2 is FQGNSA in the germline V gene. CDR3 coding DNA: TGTGCCAGCAGCTTAGACACCCGTAGCAATCAGCCCCAGCATTTT. The encoded protein is CASSLDTRSNQPQHF.

This chain links TRBV18 with TRBJ1-4; D gene uncertain. CDR3 length: 15 residues. The germline V and J ends were trimmed by 6 bases and 5 bases, with 16 bases remaining between them. CDR1 and CDR2 (germline): KGHSH, LQKENI. CDR3 loop: CASSPTTRWNEKLFF. The CDR3 DNA sequence: TGTGCCAGCTCTCCCACAACGAGGTGGAATGAAAAACTGTTTTTT.

This clone appeared once. V usage is TRBV7-2 and J usage is TRBJ2-7, with 8 bases fitting TRBD1. This CDR3 is 14 amino acids long. The germline CDR1 and CDR2 sequences are SGHTA and FQGNSA. Trimming took 5 bases from V and 3 from J; bases not matched to a gene: 6. The CDR3 here is CASSPDRGSYEQYF. CDR3 DNA: TGTGCCAGCAGCCCCGACAGGGGAAGCTACGAGCAGTACTTC.

This clone has a single count. J is TRBJ2-5 and V is TRBV21-1; the D call TRBD2 from the table was never checked on the DNA. TRBV21-1 counts as a pseudogene. The CDR3 extends over 15 amino acids. The CDR3 protein is CASSKVPSVQETQYF. CDR3 nucleotide sequence: TGTGCCAGCAGCAAAGTCCCTAGCGTCCAAGAGACCCAGTACTTC.

The V and J genes are TRBV10-1 and TRBJ1-1, with D possibly TRBD1 on 6 matching bases. The V gene lost 0 bases and the J gene lost 11 bases, with 16 bases spanning the gap. Germline V lookup: CDR1 WNHNN, CDR2 SYGVQD (reference sequence). This CDR3 comprises 14 residues. This chain's CDR3 is CASSESSDTRGAFF. Here the CDR3 DNA reads TGCGCCAGCAGTGAGTCAAGCGACACCAGGGGTGCTTTCTTT.

The chain has TRBV19 and TRBJ1-6; 7 bases match TRBD1. The CDR3 is 16 residues long. Per germline, CDR1 LNHDA and CDR2 SQIVND (reference sequence). After removal of 5 bases from V and 6 bases from J, the junction contained 10 bases not matched to a gene. In nucleotides, the CDR3 is TGTGCCAGTAGTTTCTCTCCGGGACAGCGTAATTCACCCCTCCACTTT. Residues: CASSFSPGQRNSPLHF. Complete variable domain (other parts from reference TRBV19 and TRBJ1-6): DGGITQSPKYLFRKEGQNVTLSCEQNLNHDAMYWYRQDPGQGLRLIYYSQIVNDFQKGDIAEGYSVSREKKESFPLTVTSAQKNPTAFYLCASSFSPGQRNSPLHFGNGTRLTVT.

The V and J genes are TRBV28 and TRBJ1-1; 8 nucleotides agree with TRBD1. The J segment lost 1 base and the V segment lost 7 bases, leaving 5 bases of the junction unmatched. Germline CDR1 is MDHEN and CDR2 is SYDVKM. The CDR3 has 14 amino acids. In DNA form, the CDR3 reads TGTGCCAGCAACATCCAGGGGGCGAACACTGAAGCTTTCTTT. Its translation is CASNIQGANTEAFF.

This chain connects TRBV25-1 to TRBJ2-1; D is possibly TRBD2 (6 bases). V was pared by 6 bases and J by 9 bases, with 18 bases between. From germline, CDR1 is MGHDK and CDR2 SYGVNS. The CDR3 consists of 14 residues. CDR3 nucleotide sequence: TGTGCCAGCAGAAAGACCCTATTGGGAGGTGAGCAGTTCTTC. Residues: CASRKTLLGGEQFF.

The J gene is TRBJ2-5, the V gene TRBV6-2 or TRBV6-3, with D possibly matching TRBD1 (6 bases). There are 15 residues in the CDR3. Germline CDR1 MNHEY, CDR2 SVGEGT. The V and J ends lost 2 bases and 2 bases respectively, with 12 bases between them. CDR3 sequence (DNA): TGTGCCAGCAGTTACGACAGGCCTTTGCAAGAGACCCAGTACTTC. Translating gives CASSYDRPLQETQYF.

The chain has TRBV7-2 and TRBJ1-1; 8 bases match TRBD1. CDR3 length: 14 residues. CDR1 is SGHTA and CDR2 is FQGNSA in the germline V gene. Germline trimming cut 5 bases from V and 10 bases from J; bases unmatched to any gene: 12. The CDR3 reads CASSVRQGPMLAFF. The CDR3 nucleotides read TGTGCCAGCAGCGTAAGACAGGGGCCAATGCTAGCTTTCTTT.

The chain carries TRBV3-1 (or the pseudogene TRBV3-2) and TRBJ2-6, with 8 nucleotides matching TRBD2. Germline assignment: CDR1 LGHDT and CDR2 YNNKEL (reference sequence). Losses at the gene ends were 4 bases for V and 4 bases for J; bases not matched to a gene: 24. This CDR3 contains 22 residues. As DNA, the CDR3 is TGTGCCAGCAGCCGAACCGCCTCGGACTCGCGGGGGGCTCTGAGGGGGGCCAACGTCCTGACTTTC. Translating gives CASSRTASDSRGALRGANVLTF.

The chain links TRBV19 to TRBJ1-2; 7 bases agree with TRBD1. CDR1 and CDR2 (germline): LNHDA, SQIVND (reference sequence). The CDR3 runs 14 residues. The J segment lost 4 bases and the V segment lost 7 bases, leaving 9 bases of the junction unmatched. CDR3 in DNA: TGTGCCAGTACCGGCGACAGGGAATCCTATGGCTACACCTTC. Residues: CASTGDRESYGYTF.

The chain couples TRBV30 to TRBJ2-7; D is uncertain. Germline V gene data show CDR1 as GTSNPN and CDR2 as SVGIG (reference sequence). Trimming stripped 0 bases from V and 3 bases from J, with 6 bases between. The CDR3 consists of 12 residues. The CDR3 nucleotides are TGTGCCTGGAGTGTACCGGGCTACGAGCAGTACTTC. Translation: CAWSVPGYEQYF. The whole variable domain, remainder taken from reference TRBV30 and TRBJ2-7, is SQTIHQWPATLVQPVGSPLSLECTVEGTSNPNLYWYRQAAGRGLQLLFYSVGIGQISSEVPQNLSASRPQDRQFILSSKKLLLSDSGFYLCAWSVPGYEQYFGPGTRLTVT.